This T cell receptor beta chain was sequenced during a study of blood T cell repertoires in COVID-19. As for the study in general: Some COVID-19 samples were acute and others convalescent; all came from the United States, Italy and Spain. PBMCs, B-cell-depleted T cells, or T cells provided the cDNA or gDNA that made up the material.

The CDR3 covers 15 residues. Germline V gene sequence: CDR1 SGHAT, CDR2 FQNNGV. Trimming at V came to 5 bases and at J to 9 bases, leaving 10 bases not matched to a gene. Authors' analysis steps: Reference gene primer amplification in the assay estimated nucleated cell counts. Only in-frame clones appear in the TCRdb table, and some are missing; sequencing was by immunoSEQ multiplex PCR. V and J calls and clone size follow that table, whereas D and trimming were derived from the DNA. Of 120,000 or so clones in the sample, about 74% were seen once. The origin of this receptor is a man aged 55 to 70 with acute or convalescent COVID-19. The chain uses TRBV11-2 and TRBJ2-1; 10 bases are shared with TRBD2. Sequencing was done on a sample of peripheral blood. The CDR3 coding sequence is TGTGCCAGCAGCCCATCTAGCGGGAGAACTGTTGAGCAGTTCTTC. Protein product: CASSPSSGRTVEQFF.